This TCR beta chain derives from a study of shared clonotypes between healthy human individuals. Study-wide results and caveats: Large depth notwithstanding, sorted-subset sequencing proved incomplete by rarefaction.

The assay used deep level. The method was immunoSEQ multiplex PCR; TCRdb's version includes in-frame clones alone and lacks a portion of them. The table records about 230,000 clones, approximately 65% of them present only once. The CDR3 length is 15 residues. V was clipped by 3 bases and J by 1 base; unmatched bases: 4. Germline CDR1 is KGHSH and CDR2 is LQKENI. As to this clone: As yet, its antigen is unknown.

The sequence was collected from a man aged 30 to 45 in good health. The sequencing sample was made of memory CD4+ T cells sorted from blood. Noted subset: CD45RA-negative fraction. The rearrangement joins TRBV18 to TRBJ2-3; TRBD2 matches 7 bases. The CDR3 DNA is TGTGCCAGCTCACCGCTTACTAGCGGCACAGATACGCAGTATTTT. Its protein product is CASSPLTSGTDTQYF.